This TCR beta chain is from a study of cytomegalovirus exposure and HLA in healthy donors. The PCR contained 60 Vbeta and 13 Jbeta primers. Clones were read by immunoSEQ multiplex PCR, and TCRdb kept only the in-frame ones, dropping some. Among about 140,000 clones listed, roughly 81% were seen once. General study points: Across donors, presence/absence analyses took sequencing depth to be roughly uniform.

This clone was seen more than once but under ten times. Its specificity is not known. The CDR3 contains 15 residues. Germline CDR1 reads SGHNT; CDR2 reads YYREEE (reference sequence). The V segment lost 3 bases and the J segment 2 bases; nucleotides outside the gene matches: 5. The chain is built from TRBV5-4 and TRBJ1-2; 9 bases are shared with TRBD1. Sample: PBMCs. The clonotype originates from a female donor in good health and CMV-seronegative. CDR3 in DNA: TGTGCCAGCAGCTCACGAGGACAGGGGAACTATGGCTACACCTTC. Its protein product is CASSSRGQGNYGYTF.